What follows is one T cell receptor (beta chain) and its context. This specimen belongs to a study of blood T cell repertoires in COVID-19. Study overall: Acute and convalescent COVID-19 specimens originated in the United States, Italy and Spain.

V was trimmed by 6 bases and J by 0 bases, leaving 14 bases between them. Germline CDR1 MNHEY, CDR2 SVGEGT. The CDR3 extends over 15 amino acids. As originally analysed: Researchers report that nucleated cell counts were estimated from reference gene primer amplification. Repertoires were generated with immunoSEQ multiplex PCR, while TCRdb's copy carries only in-frame clones and drops some. V and J calls and clone size are copied from that table; D and trimming were computed from the DNA. This table holds approximately 200,000 clones, approximately 80% found once. This chain joins TRBV6-2 or TRBV6-3 and TRBJ1-2; no definite D call. Material: peripheral blood. The origin of this receptor is an older woman who had recovered from COVID-19. CDR3 bases: TGTGCCAGCAGCCATCCCGGGATCACTAACTATGGCTACACCTTC. As protein: CASSHPGITNYGYTF.